Listed below are T cell receptor beta chains from one sample, sequenced in a study of CD8 T cells in Susac syndrome. In TCRdb, the immunoSEQ multiplex PCR reads were re-called with MiXCR into one record per CDR3 protein. The table has roughly 200,000 distinct CDR3 sequences, about 93% seen once; the top ten hold 0.099%. Sequenced sample: CD4+ T cells from PBMCs. The receptors were sampled from a human donor with Susac syndrome. CDR3s include the opening cysteine and the closing phenylalanine or tryptophan. A D gene is named only where the DNA matches it firmly. Only some rows state a clone size, as once, few, many or a class for expanded clones.

TRBV7-2,NA,NA,TRBJ2-5,CASSSDAASETQYF,TGTGCCAGCAGCTCCGACGCCGCCTCGGAGACCCAGTACTTC
TRBV30,NA,NA,TRBJ1-1,CAWTLLKAGAEAFF,TGTGCCTGGACCCTTCTTAAGGCCGGGGCTGAAGCTTTCTTT
TRBV19,NA,NA,TRBJ1-1,CASSMANTEAFF,TGTGCCAGTAGTATGGCGAACACTGAAGCTTTCTTT
TRBV19,NA,NA,TRBJ1-1,CASTEYINTEAFF,TGTGCCAGTACGGAATACATAAACACTGAAGCTTTCTTT
TRBV29-1,NA,once,TRBJ2-3,CSVITPYTQYF,TGCAGCGTTATAACACCTTATACGCAGTATTTT
TRBV28,TRBD1,NA,TRBJ1-2,CASSNDRGYGYTF,TGTGCCAGCAGCAACGACAGGGGCTATGGCTACACCTTC
TRBV28,TRBD1,NA,TRBJ1-2,CASSFPPGQAHYGYTF,TGTGCCAGCAGTTTCCCCCCGGGACAGGCTCACTATGGCTACACCTTC
TRBV7-9,NA,NA,TRBJ2-5,CASSLEGSLKTQYF,TGTGCCAGCAGCTTAGAGGGCTCTTTAAAGACCCAGTACTTC
TRBV20-1,TRBD1,NA,TRBJ2-3,CSAGQGITDTQYF,TGCAGTGCTGGACAGGGAATCACAGATACGCAGTATTTT
TRBV7-8,NA,NA,TRBJ1-2,CASSLGVGGNYGYTF,TGTGCCAGCAGCTTAGGAGTAGGGGGGAACTATGGCTACACCTTC
TRBV29-1,NA,NA,TRBJ2-5,CSVDRGKETQYF,TGCAGCGTTGATAGGGGTAAAGAGACCCAGTACTTC
TRBV7-9,NA,NA,TRBJ2-5,CASSSYGGRLLEETQYF,TGTGCCAGCAGCTCTTACGGCGGCAGGCTGCTGGAAGAGACCCAGTACTTC
TRBV20-1,TRBD1,NA,TRBJ2-3,CSARRGGEDTQYF,TGCAGTGCTAGAAGAGGGGGCGAAGATACGCAGTATTTT
TRBV7-8,NA,NA,TRBJ1-1,CASSLMTEPTEAFF,TGTGCCAGCAGCTTAATGACCGAACCCACTGAAGCTTTCTTT
TRBV3-1,TRBD1,NA,TRBJ1-1,CASSARTGDAFF,TGTGCCAGCAGCGCCCGGACAGGGGACGCTTTCTTT
TRBV28,TRBD1,NA,TRBJ1-2,CASSRDREDYGYTF,TGTGCCAGCAGCAGGGACAGGGAGGACTATGGCTACACCTTC
TRBV2,NA,NA,TRBJ1-5,CASSDKYSNQPQHF,TGTGCCAGCTCTGACAAGTATAGCAATCAGCCCCAGCATTTT
TRBV3-1,TRBD1,NA,TRBJ1-6,CASSPRRWTGNNSPLHF,TGTGCCAGCAGCCCGCGCCGTTGGACAGGGAATAATTCACCCCTCCACTTT
TRBV5-1,NA,once,TRBJ2-5,CASSLQAGLSQETQYF,TGCGCCAGCAGCTTGCAGGCAGGGCTATCGCAAGAGACCCAGTACTTC
TRBV6-5,NA,NA,TRBJ1-2,CASSRDSTANYGYTF,TGTGCCAGCAGCCGCGACAGTACCGCTAACTATGGCTACACCTTC
TRBV2,TRBD1,NA,TRBJ1-6,CASSAQGAKDSPLHF,TGTGCCAGCAGTGCACAGGGGGCGAAGGATTCACCCCTCCACTTT
TRBV2,NA,NA,TRBJ1-5,CASTISGGQPQHF,TGTGCCAGCACCATATCCGGAGGTCAGCCCCAGCATTTT